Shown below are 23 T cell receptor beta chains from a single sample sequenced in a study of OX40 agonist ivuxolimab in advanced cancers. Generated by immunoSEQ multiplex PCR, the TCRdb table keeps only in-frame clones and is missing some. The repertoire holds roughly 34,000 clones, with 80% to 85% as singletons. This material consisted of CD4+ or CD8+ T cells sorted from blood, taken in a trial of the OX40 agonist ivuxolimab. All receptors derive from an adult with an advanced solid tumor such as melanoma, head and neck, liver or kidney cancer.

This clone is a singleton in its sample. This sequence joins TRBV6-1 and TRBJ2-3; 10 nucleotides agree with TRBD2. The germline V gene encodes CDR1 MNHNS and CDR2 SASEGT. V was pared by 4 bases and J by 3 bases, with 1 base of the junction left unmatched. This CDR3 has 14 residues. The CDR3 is CASSASGSTDTQYF. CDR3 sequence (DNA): TGTGCCAGCAGTGCTAGCGGGAGTACAGATACGCAGTATTTT.

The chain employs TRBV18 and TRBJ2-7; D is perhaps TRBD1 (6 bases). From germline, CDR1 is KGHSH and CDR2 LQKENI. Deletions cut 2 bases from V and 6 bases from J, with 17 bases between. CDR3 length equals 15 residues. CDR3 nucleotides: TGTGCCAGCTCACCAGGGTCAGGGGTTCGGTTCGAGCAGTACTTC. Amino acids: CASSPGSGVRFEQYF.

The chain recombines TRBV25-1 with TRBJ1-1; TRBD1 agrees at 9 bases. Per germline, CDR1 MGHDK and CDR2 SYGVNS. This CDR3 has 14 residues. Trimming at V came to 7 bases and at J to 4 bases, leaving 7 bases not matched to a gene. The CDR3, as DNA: TGTGCCAGCAATAAACAGGGGGCGGTCACTGAAGCTTTCTTT. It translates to CASNKQGAVTEAFF. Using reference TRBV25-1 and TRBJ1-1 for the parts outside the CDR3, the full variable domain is EADIYQTPRYLVIGTGKKITLECSQTMGHDKMYWYQQDPGMELHLIHYSYGVNSTEKGDLSSESTVSRIRTEHFPLTLESARPSHTSQYLCASNKQGAVTEAFFGQGTRLTVV.

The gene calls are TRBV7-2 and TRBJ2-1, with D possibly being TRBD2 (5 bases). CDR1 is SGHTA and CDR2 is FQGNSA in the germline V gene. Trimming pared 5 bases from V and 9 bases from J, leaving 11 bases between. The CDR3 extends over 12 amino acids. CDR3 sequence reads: CASSRDLTEQFF. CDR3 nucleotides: TGTGCCAGCAGCCGGGATCTCACTGAGCAGTTCTTC.

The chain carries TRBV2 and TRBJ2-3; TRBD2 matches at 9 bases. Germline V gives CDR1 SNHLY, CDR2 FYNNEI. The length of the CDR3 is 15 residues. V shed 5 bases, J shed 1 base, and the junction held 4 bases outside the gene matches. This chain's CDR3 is CASSLKRGGTDTQYF. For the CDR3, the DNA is TGTGCCAGCAGTCTTAAGCGGGGGGGCACAGATACGCAGTATTTT.

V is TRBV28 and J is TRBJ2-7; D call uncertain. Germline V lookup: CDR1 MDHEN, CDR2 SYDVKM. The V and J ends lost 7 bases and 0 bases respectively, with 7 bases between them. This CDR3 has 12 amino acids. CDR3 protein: CASTPSSYEQYF. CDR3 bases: TGTGCCAGCACTCCGAGCTCCTACGAGCAGTACTTC.

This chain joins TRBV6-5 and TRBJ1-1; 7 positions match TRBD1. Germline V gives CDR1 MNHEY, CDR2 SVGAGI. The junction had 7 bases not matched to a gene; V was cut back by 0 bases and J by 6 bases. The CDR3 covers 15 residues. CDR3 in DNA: TGTGCCAGCAGTTACTCCCTGACAGGGAGCGCTGAAGCTTTCTTT. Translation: CASSYSLTGSAEAFF.

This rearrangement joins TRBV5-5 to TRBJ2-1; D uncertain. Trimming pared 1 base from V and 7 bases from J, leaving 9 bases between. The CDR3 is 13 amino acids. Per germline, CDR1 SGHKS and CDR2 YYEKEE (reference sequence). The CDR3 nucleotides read TGTGCCAGCAGCTTGTCGCTCGCTAATGAGCAGTTCTTC. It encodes CASSLSLANEQFF. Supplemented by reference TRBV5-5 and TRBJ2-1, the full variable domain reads DAGVTQSPTHLIKTRGQQVTLRCSPISGHKSVSWYQQVLGQGPQFIFQYYEKEERGRGNFPDRFSARQFPNYSSELNVNALLLGDSALYLCASSLSLANEQFFGPGTRLTVL.

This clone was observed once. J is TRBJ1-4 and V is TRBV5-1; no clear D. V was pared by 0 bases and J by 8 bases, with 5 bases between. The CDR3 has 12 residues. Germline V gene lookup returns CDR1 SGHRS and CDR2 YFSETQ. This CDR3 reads CASSLVGEKLFF. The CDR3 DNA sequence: TGCGCCAGCAGCTTGGTGGGCGAAAAACTGTTTTTT.

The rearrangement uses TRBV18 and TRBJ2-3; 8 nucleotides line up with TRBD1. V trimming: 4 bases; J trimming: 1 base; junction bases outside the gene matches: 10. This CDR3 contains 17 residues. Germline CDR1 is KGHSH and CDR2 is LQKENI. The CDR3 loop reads CASSRQSGGMGTDTQYF. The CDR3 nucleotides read TGTGCCAGCTCACGGCAGTCAGGGGGCATGGGCACAGATACGCAGTATTTT. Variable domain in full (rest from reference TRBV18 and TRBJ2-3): NAGVMQNPRHLVRRRGQEARLRCSPMKGHSHVYWYRQLPEEGLKFMVYLQKENIIDESGMPKERFSAEFPKEGPSILRIQQVVRGDSAAYFCASSRQSGGMGTDTQYFGPGTRLTVL.

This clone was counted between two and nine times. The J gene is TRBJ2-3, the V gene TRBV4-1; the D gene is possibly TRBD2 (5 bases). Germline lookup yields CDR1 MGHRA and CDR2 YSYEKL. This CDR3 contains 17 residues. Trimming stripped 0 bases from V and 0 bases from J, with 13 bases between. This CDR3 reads CASSQDVTTGSTDTQYF. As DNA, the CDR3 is TGCGCCAGCAGCCAAGATGTTACGACGGGGAGCACAGATACGCAGTATTTT.

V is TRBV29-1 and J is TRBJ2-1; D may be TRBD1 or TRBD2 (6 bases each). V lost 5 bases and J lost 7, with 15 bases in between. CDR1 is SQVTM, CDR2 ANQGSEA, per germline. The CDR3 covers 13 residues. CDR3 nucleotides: TGCAGCGTTCCAAGAGGGGGGCTAAATGAGCAGTTCTTC. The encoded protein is CSVPRGGLNEQFF.

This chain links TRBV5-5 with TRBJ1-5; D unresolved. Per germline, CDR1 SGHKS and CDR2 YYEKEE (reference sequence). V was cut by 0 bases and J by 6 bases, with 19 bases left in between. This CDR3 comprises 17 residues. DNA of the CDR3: TGTGCCAGCAGCTTGGCCTCCTGGTTGGGGTCAGGTCAGCCCCAGCATTTT. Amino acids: CASSLASWLGSGQPQHF.

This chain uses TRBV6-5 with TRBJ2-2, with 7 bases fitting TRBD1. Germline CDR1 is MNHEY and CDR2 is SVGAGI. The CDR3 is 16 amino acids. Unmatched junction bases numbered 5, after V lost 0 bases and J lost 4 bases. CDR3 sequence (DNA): TGTGCCAGCAGTTACTCAACAGGGGCGCGCACCGGGGAGCTGTTTTTT. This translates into CASSYSTGARTGELFF.

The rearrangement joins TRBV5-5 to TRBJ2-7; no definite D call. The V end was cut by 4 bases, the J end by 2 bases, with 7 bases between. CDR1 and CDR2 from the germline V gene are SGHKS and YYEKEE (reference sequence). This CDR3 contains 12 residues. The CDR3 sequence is CASSQSPYEQYF. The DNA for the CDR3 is TGTGCCAGCAGCCAATCACCCTACGAGCAGTACTTC.

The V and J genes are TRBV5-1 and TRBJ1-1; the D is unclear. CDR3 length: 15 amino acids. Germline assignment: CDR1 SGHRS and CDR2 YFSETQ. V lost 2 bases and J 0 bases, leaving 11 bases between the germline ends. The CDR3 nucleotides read TGCGCCAGCAGCTTAAATTTAGCAATGAACACTGAAGCTTTCTTT. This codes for CASSLNLAMNTEAFF. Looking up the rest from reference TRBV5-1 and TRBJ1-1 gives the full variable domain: KAGVTQTPRYLIKTRGQQVTLSCSPISGHRSVSWYQQTPGQGLQFLFEYFSETQRNKGNFPGRFSGRQFSNSRSEMNVSTLELGDSALYLCASSLNLAMNTEAFFGQGTRLTVV.

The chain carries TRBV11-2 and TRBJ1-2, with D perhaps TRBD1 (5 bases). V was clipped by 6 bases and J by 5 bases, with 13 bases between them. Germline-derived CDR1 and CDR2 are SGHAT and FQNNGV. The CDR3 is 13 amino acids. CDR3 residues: CASRSLQGYGYTF. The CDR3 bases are TGTGCCAGCAGATCACTTCAGGGATATGGCTACACCTTC.

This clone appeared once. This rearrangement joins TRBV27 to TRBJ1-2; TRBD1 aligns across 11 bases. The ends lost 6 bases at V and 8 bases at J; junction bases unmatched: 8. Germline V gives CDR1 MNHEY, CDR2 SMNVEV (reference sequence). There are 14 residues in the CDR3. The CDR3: CASRAGTGGFGYTF. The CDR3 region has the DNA TGTGCCAGCAGGGCCGGGACAGGGGGTTTCGGCTACACCTTC.

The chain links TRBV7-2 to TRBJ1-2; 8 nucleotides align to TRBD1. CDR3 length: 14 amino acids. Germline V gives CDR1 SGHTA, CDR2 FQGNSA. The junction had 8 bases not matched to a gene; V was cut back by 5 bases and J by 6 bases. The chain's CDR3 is CASSPGGFFDGYTF. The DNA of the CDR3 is TGTGCCAGCAGCCCAGGGGGCTTCTTCGATGGCTACACCTTC.

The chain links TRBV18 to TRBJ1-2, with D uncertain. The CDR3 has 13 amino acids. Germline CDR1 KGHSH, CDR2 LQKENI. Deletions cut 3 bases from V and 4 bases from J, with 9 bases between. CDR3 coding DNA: TGTGCCAGCTCACCCCCGGTTAGCTATGGCTACACCTTC. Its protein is CASSPPVSYGYTF.

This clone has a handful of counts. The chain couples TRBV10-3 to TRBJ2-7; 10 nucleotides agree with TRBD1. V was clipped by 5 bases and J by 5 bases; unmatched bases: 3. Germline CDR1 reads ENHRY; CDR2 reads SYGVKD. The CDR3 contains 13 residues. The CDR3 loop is CAISRDRGNEQYF. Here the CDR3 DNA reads TGTGCCATCAGTCGGGACAGGGGTAACGAGCAGTACTTC.

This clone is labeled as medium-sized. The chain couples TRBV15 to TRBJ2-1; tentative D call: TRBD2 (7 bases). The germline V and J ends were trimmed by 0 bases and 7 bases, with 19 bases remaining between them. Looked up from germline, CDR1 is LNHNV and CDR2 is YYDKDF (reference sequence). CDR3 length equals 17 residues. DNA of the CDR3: TGTGCCACCAGCAGAGATCGGAGGGGGGGGTATTGGAATGAGCAGTTCTTC. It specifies CATSRDRRGGYWNEQFF. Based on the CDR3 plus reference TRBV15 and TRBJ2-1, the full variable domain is DAMVIQNPRYQVTQFGKPVTLSCSQTLNHNVMYWYQQKSSQAPKLLFHYYDKDFNNEADTPDNFQSRRPNTSFCFLDIRSPGLGDTAMYLCATSRDRRGGYWNEQFFGPGTRLTVL.

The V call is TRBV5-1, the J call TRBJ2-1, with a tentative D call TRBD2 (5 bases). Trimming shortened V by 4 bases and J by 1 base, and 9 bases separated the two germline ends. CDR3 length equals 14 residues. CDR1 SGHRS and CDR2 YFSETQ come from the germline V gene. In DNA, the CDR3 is TGCGCCAGCAGCCTGAGGGCTTCCTACAATGAGCAGTTCTTC. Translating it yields CASSLRASYNEQFF.